Detailed here is one T cell receptor beta chain. The V gene's germline CDR1 is SQVTM and CDR2 ANQGSEA. Trimming pared 5 bases from V and 4 bases from J, leaving 14 bases between. The CDR3 spans 13 residues. This record comes from a study of blood T cell repertoires in COVID-19. Overall study context: Collection of acute and convalescent COVID-19 samples took place in the United States, Italy and Spain. Sources were T cells, B-cell-depleted T cells, or PBMCs; the material itself was cDNA or gDNA.

In the study's own analysis: Using reference gene primer amplification, nucleated cell counts were estimated. The data were produced by immunoSEQ multiplex PCR, yet TCRdb's version contains in-frame clones alone and is incomplete. The V and J calls and clone size are taken from that table; D and trimming were inferred from the DNA. The table shows about 220,000 clones, with roughly 84% occurring only once. The sequenced material came from peripheral blood. This receptor was obtained from a woman at least 80 years old with acute or convalescent COVID-19. The rearrangement uses TRBV29-1 and TRBJ2-5; D might be TRBD2 (5 bases). DNA of the CDR3: TGCAGCGTTTCGAGACACGAGGGAGAGACCCAGTACTTC. Amino acid sequence: CSVSRHEGETQYF.